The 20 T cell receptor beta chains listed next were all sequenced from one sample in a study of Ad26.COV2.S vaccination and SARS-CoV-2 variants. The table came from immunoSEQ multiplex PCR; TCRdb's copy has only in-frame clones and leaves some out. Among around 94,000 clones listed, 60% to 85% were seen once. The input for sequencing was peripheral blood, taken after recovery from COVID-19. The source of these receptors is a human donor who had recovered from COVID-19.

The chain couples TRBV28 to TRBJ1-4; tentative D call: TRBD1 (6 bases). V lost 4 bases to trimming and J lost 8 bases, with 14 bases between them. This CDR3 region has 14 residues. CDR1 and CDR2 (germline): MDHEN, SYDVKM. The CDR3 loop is CASSSPGTTEKLFF. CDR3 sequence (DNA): TGTGCCAGCAGTTCCCCTGGGACAACGGAAAAACTGTTTTTT.

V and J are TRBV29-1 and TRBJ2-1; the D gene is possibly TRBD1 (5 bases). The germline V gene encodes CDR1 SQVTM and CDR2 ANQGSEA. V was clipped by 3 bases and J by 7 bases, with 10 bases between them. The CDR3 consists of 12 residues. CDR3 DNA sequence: TGCAGCGTTGACCAGGGTCCTAATGAGCAGTTCTTC. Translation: CSVDQGPNEQFF.

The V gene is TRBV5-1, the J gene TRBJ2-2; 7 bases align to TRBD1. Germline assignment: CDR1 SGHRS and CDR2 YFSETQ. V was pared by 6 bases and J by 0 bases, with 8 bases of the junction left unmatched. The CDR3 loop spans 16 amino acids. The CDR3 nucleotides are TGCGCCAGCAACTTAGGGACAGACGCGAACACCGGGGAGCTGTTTTTT. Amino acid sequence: CASNLGTDANTGELFF.

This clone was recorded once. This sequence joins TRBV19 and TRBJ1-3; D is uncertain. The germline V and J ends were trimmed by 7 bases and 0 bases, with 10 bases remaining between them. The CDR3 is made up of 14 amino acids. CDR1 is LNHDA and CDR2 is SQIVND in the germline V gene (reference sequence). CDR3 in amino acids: CASIAGSSGNTIYF. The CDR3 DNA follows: TGTGCCAGTATTGCTGGGAGCTCTGGAAACACCATATATTTT.

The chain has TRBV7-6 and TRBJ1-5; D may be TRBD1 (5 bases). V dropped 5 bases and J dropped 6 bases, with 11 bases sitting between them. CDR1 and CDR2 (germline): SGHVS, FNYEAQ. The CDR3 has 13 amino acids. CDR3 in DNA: TGTGCCAGCAGCGACAGCGGAGGTCAGCCCCAGCATTTT. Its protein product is CASSDSGGQPQHF.

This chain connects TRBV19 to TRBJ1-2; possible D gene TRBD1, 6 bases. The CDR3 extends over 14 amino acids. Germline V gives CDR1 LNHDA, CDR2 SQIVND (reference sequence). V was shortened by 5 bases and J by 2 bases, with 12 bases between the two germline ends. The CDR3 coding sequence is TGTGCCAGTAGTTACAGGGTATCCAACTATGGCTACACCTTC. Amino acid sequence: CASSYRVSNYGYTF.

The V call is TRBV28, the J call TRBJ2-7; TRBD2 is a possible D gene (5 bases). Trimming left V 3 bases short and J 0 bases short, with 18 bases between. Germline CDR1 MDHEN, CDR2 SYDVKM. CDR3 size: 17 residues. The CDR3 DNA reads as TGTGCCAGCAGTTTCCTAGCCGCTAACCCCTCCTCCTACGAGCAGTACTTC. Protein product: CASSFLAANPSSYEQYF.

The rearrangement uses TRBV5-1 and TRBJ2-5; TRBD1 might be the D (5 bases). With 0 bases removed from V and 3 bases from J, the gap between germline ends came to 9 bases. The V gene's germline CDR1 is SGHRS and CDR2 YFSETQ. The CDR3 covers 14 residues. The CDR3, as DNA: TGCGCCAGCAGCTTGGTGCAGGGTAAAGAGACCCAGTACTTC. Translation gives CASSLVQGKETQYF.

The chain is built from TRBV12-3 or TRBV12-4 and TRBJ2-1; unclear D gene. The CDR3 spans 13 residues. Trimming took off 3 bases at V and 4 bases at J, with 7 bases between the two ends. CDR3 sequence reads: CASSFGRYNEQFF. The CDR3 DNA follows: TGTGCCAGCAGTTTTGGCAGATACAATGAGCAGTTCTTC.

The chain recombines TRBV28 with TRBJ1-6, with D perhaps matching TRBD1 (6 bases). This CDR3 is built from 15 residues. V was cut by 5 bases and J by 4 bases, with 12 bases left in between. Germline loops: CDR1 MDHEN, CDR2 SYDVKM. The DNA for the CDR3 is TGTGCCAGCAGTCCAATTGGACAGTATAATTCACCCCTCCACTTT. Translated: CASSPIGQYNSPLHF.

In DNA form, the CDR3 reads TGTGCCAGCAGCGCCCGACTGGGGAACACTGAAGCTTTCTTT. Amino acid sequence: CASSARLGNTEAFF. V is TRBV9 and J is TRBJ1-1; D remains unclear. The CDR3 extends over 14 amino acids. CDR1 is SGDLS, CDR2 YYNGEE, per germline. V lost 3 bases and J lost 1, with 10 bases in between.

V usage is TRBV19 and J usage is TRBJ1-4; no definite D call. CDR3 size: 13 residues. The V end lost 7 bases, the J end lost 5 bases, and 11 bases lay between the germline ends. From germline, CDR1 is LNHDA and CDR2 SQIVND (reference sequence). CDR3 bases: TGTGCCAGTAAAGGGCAGGAAAATGAAAAACTGTTTTTT. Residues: CASKGQENEKLFF.

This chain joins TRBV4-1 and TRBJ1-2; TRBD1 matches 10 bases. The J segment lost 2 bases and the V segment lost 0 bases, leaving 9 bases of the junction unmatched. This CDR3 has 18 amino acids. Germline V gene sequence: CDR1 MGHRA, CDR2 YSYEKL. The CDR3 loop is CASSQDPADRGVNYGYTF. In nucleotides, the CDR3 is TGCGCCAGCAGCCAAGACCCAGCGGACAGGGGGGTGAACTATGGCTACACCTTC.

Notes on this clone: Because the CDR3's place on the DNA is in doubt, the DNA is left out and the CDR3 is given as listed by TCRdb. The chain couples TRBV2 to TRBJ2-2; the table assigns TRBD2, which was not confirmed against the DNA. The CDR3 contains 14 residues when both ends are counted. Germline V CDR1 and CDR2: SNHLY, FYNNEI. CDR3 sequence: CALRGGGASGSCFF.

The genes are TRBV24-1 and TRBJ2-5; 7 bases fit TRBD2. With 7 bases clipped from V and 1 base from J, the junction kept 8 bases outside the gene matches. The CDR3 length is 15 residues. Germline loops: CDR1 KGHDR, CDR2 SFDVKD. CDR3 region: CATSSGARPQETQYF. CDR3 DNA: TGTGCCACCAGCAGCGGGGCCCGGCCCCAAGAGACCCAGTACTTC.

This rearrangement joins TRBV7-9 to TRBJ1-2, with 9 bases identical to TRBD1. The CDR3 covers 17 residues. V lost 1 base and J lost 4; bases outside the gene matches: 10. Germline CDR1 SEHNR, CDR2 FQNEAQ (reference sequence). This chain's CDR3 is CASSLGFSDRGLYGYTF. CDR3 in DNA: TGTGCCAGCAGCTTAGGTTTCTCGGACAGGGGACTCTATGGCTACACCTTC. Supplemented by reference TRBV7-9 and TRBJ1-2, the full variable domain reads DTGVSQNPRHKITKRGQNVTFRCDPISEHNRLYWYRQTLGQGPEFLTYFQNEAQLEKSRLLSDRFSAERPKGSFSTLEIQRTEQGDSAMYLCASSLGFSDRGLYGYTFGSGTRLTVV.

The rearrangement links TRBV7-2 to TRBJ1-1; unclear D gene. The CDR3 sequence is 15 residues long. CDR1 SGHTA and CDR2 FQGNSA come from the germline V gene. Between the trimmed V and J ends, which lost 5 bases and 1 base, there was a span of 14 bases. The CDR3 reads CASSHILYRNTEAFF. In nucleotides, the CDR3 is TGTGCCAGCAGCCATATCCTATACAGGAACACTGAAGCTTTCTTT.

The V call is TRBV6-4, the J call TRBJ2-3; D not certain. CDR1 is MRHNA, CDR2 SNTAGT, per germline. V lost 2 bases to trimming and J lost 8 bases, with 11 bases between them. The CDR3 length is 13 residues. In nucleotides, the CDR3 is TGTGCCAGCAGTGACGCGTTGCACGGTACGCAGTATTTT. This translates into CASSDALHGTQYF.

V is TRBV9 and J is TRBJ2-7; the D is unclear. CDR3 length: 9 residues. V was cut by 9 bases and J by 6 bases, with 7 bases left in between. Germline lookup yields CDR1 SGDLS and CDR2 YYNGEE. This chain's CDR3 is CANLGEQYF. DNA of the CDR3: TGTGCCAACCTAGGCGAGCAGTACTTC.

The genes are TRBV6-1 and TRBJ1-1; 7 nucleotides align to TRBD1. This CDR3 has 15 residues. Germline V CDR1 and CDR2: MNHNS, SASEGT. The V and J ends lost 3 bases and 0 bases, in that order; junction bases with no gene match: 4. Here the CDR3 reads CASSDRGGLNTEAFF. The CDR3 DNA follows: TGTGCCAGCAGTGACAGGGGGGGCCTGAACACTGAAGCTTTCTTT.